The present T cell receptor beta chain was sequenced within a study of shared clonotypes between healthy human individuals. Overall study findings and caveats: Memory subsets generally showed smaller estimated richness than naive subsets did.

Naivety among CD8 cells was defined by CD45RO negativity and positive CCR7 selection, thereby excluding terminally differentiated effector memory CD45RA+ cells. The table came from immunoSEQ multiplex PCR; TCRdb's copy has only in-frame clones and leaves some out. The table lists approximately 2,200,000 clones, roughly 91% of them singletons. About this clone: Its specificity is not known.

The CDR3 sequence is 16 residues long. Germline values: CDR1 SGHDT, CDR2 YYEEEE. V was shortened by 4 bases and J by 0 bases, with 14 bases between the two germline ends. The sample consisted of naive CD8+ T cells from PBMCs. J is TRBJ2-1 and V is TRBV5-6, with a possible D match to TRBD1 (5 bases). This clonotype originated in a young man in good health. Some clones in this sample may be carry-over from other donors' samples. Here the CDR3 DNA reads TGTGCCAGCAGCGATGAACAGGAGATCTCCTACAATGAGCAGTTCTTC. This sequence encodes CASSDEQEISYNEQFF.